This T cell receptor (beta chain) was captured by sequencing in a study of cytomegalovirus exposure and HLA in healthy donors (TCRdb year 2017). The study in broad terms: According to an earlier analysis of 587 of the donors, 150 million to 200 million T cells yielded over 100 million unique TCR beta sequences and about 280 Gb of sequence data. An early release that covered about 600 HLA-typed donors contained approximately 300 gigabases of sequencing data and tens of millions of unique TCR sequences. Of the approximately 400 genotyped donors, 65% to 90% fell in the genetic ancestry cluster associated with self-reported Caucasian donors. The study aimed to test whether cataloging public T cell receptors could reveal signatures of past pathogen exposure. Using immunosequencing, the study profiled T cell repertoires from roughly 650 subjects and related those repertoires to cytomegalovirus serostatus. In addition to the first cohort of approximately 670 subjects, a separate validation cohort of under 150 different subjects was used. High-throughput TCR immunosequencing, statistical association of individual TCRs with disease status, and machine learning were combined to predict cytomegalovirus infection status. A later analysis re-analyzed previously published TCR beta repertoires from 600 to 850 donors and added high-resolution HLA genotyping to study TCR occurrence patterns. Rather than drawing on any new phenotypic data, the later analysis identified candidate immune exposures from TCR beta sequences and the way those sequences occurred across donors. To decide whether each TCR beta V gene segment behaved as functional or pseudogenic, an earlier analysis of 587 of the donors relied on high-throughput TCR beta sequencing. Donor age, sex, ethnicity and CMV serostatus were collected together with the repertoire data. In a later genetic analysis, genome-wide SNP genotypes for about three fifths of the 666 donors were used, and that subset was treated as a discovery cohort. All discovery cohort repertoires had been generated using a single sequencing platform. Both class I and class II loci were covered by HLA typing, at four-digit resolution. Typing coverage differed by locus: A, B, C, DRB1 and DQB1 were typed in about 629-640 donors, DQA1 in approximately 520, DPA1 in around 600, and DPB1 in about 450. A few DR-DQ haplotypes were handled as single units for association and clustering because linkage in the cohort was strong. Across roughly 420 genotyped donors of the cohort, an average of 235,054 unique TCR beta nucleotide sequences per donor were sequenced, and roughly 20% of those sequences were non-productive. Here is what the overall study found, with its caveats: According to the authors, the approach could potentially be generalized to other disease states and immunological phenotypes. In a later analysis, HLA-associated TCR beta chains were found to be more clonally expanded and to have lower generation probabilities than equally common non-associated chains. Most TCR sequences were observed very rarely across donors, whereas some public TCRs were present in many individuals. Most CMV-associated TCR beta chains appeared to be HLA-restricted in a later analysis, and the HLA associations seemed to be driven largely by CMV exposure. Three of the identified cytomegalovirus-associated TCR beta chains were confirmed in vitro to be specific for cytomegalovirus antigens. Specific HLA alleles were associated with 15,000 to 20,000 TCR beta sequences at a false discovery rate of 0.05 in a later analysis. CMV serostatus was the only immune exposure information available for the cohort. Over 15 rarely observed V segments, including chromosome 9 orphons, were excluded from the earlier analysis of several hundred of the donors because counts were too low. A further reported finding was that TCR beta sequences accurately predicted the HLA-A and HLA-B alleles for most subjects in the first cohort. In this cohort, only TCR beta chains were sequenced, and detectable features were limited by the absence of alpha or paired-chain data. A total of fewer than 200 TCR beta chains were listed by the study as associated with cytomegalovirus. When HLA alleles, especially DR and DQ, strongly co-occurred, attributing TCR associations to individual alleles was difficult. V-gene and J-gene trimming of TCR beta chains was associated with a missense DCLRE1C variant in a later genetic analysis, and the association was replicated in an independent cohort. Cytomegalovirus status was reported to be diagnosed by the classifier with high specificity and sensitivity in both the original and validation cohorts. The presence/absence analyses assumed that sequencing depth was roughly uniform across donors, and that assumption may not be true. Because some donors lacked HLA typing at each locus, the association tests relied only on the typed subset. Linkage disequilibrium might explain the correlated functional status among segregating V segments, but an unknown experimental factor could not be excluded. In an earlier analysis of fewer than 700 of the donors, most TCR beta V segments appeared in productive rearrangements about 87% or about 30% of the time, broadly matching IMGT annotations. A later genetic analysis reported fewer N-insertions in productive TCRs among donors in an Asian-associated ancestry cluster than the roughly 700-donor mean. According to a later analysis, parvovirus B19, influenza, CMV and Epstein-Barr virus appeared linked to several top co-occurrence clusters. A group of highly shared sequence variants was considered likely to be a technical artifact of the sequencing pipeline. Because the 87-base-pair reads could not distinguish some IMGT-functional V segments, including TRBV6-2 and TRBV6-3, those segments were excluded. In a later analysis, the rate of TCR association differed among HLA loci, with DRB1 alleles having the most associated TCRs and HLA-C alleles having the fewest.

Measured from the cysteine to the phenylalanine, the CDR3 is 13 residues long. Solely the CDR3 DNA is kept, with 39 bases framed from the first base. The V and J ends are trimmed by 3 bases and 5 bases, leaving 11 bases between them. Looking up the germline V gene (reference sequence) yields CDR1 SGHKS and CDR2 YYEKEE. The library was generated by the immunoSEQ multiplex PCR assay. For the multiplex PCR, a mixture combining 60 forward primers for TCR Vbeta segments and 13 reverse primers for TCR Jbeta segments was used. The CDR3 region of rearranged TCR beta genes was amplified from genomic DNA with a multiplex PCR assay. Amplified TCR beta libraries were sequenced as 87-base-pair reads on the Illumina HiSeq System. From the authors' description of their analysis: Across the 700 or so repertoires, a later analysis counted tens of millions of unique TCR beta chains, 9 million to 14 million of which were shared by at least two donors. To remove PCR and sequencing errors, raw reads were error-corrected and collapsed into unique sequences using a nearest-neighbor algorithm that merged closely related sequences. V, D and J gene segments were assigned by aligning CDR3 sequences to IMGT reference sequences. For a sequence to be retained, a match of at least six nucleotides was required to both a V gene segment and a J gene segment. A rearrangement counted as productive if the CDR3 had no stop codons and remained in frame with V and J, and every other rearrangement counted as non-productive. Following IMGT convention, CDR3 was defined as the stretch from the second conserved V-encoded cysteine up to the conserved J-encoded phenylalanine. The earlier analysis of a few hundred of the donors excluded sequences that lacked an unambiguous match to a single V gene segment. An earlier analysis of several hundred of the donors called V segments functional above 56.7% productive rearrangements and segregating when the between-donor standard deviation exceeded 5%. A statistical classification framework was built for diagnosing cytomegalovirus status from the catalog of TCR beta chain sequences. V and J gene assignment, in a later analysis, came from comparing TCR nucleotide sequences with IMGT/GENE-DB human TR gene sequences. A later analysis assigned CDR3 sequences and most-parsimonious VDJ recombination scenarios with the TCRdist pipeline. In a later analysis, each TCR beta chain was defined by its CDR3 amino acid sequence together with its V-gene family, and reads lacking a unique V-gene family were excluded. To address suspected cross-contamination and a sequencing artifact, a later analysis removed a few hundred highly shared, low-generation-probability nucleotide sequences. In a later analysis, a clonal expansion index was calculated for each public chain from normalized within-repertoire ranks of inferred template counts. Generation probabilities in a later analysis came from a VDJ recombination model fitted to out-of-frame rearrangements, and those results were checked against IGoR. Hypergeometric tests were used in a later analysis to score TCR-TCR, TCR-HLA and TCR-CMV co-occurrence, with a repertoire-size bias correction applied to the TCR pairs. A later analysis estimated false discovery rates by permuting HLA or CMV assignments 20 times. In a later analysis, co-occurring TCRs were grouped using DBSCAN, and TCRdist sequence similarity was added for clustering within HLA-allele-positive subsets. For co-occurrence clustering, repertoires with fewer than 30,000 or more than 120,000 public chains were excluded, along with about five repertoires with anomalous nucleotide sharing. TCRdb re-hosts the immuneACCESS table, in-frame sequences only. Its copies lack some clones; in the studies checked, an unresolved V gene accounts for under half of them, and the cause for the rest is not known. Clone size and V and J calls were adopted from that table, with D and trimming inferred from the DNA. This sample has some 130,000 clones in its table, and 75% to 85% of those were observed once. The ten biggest clones cover less than 3.5% of the sample.

The cohort was made up of approximately 670 healthy bone marrow donors. At the time of sampling, every cohort member was nominally healthy, though immune exposures that went unrecorded were likely present. The donor tested CMV seronegative, placing the donor among the roughly 400 seronegative members of the cohort. Every donor gave a peripheral blood sample, and the peripheral blood mononuclear cells from that sample were used for TCR beta sequencing. The Qiagen DNeasy Blood Extraction Kit was used to extract genomic DNA from the blood cell samples. As for this clone: The antigen this receptor binds is unknown. No base quality information exists; no much larger clone differs at one position.

Material for sequencing was PBMCs. The chain joins TRBV5-5 to TRBJ1-1, with no confident D gene call. This TCR derives from a man over 45 in good health and CMV-seronegative. The CDR3 is CASSSPGLTEAFF. The nucleotide sequence reads as follows: TGTGCCAGCAGCTCCCCGGGGTTGACTGAAGCTTTCTTT.